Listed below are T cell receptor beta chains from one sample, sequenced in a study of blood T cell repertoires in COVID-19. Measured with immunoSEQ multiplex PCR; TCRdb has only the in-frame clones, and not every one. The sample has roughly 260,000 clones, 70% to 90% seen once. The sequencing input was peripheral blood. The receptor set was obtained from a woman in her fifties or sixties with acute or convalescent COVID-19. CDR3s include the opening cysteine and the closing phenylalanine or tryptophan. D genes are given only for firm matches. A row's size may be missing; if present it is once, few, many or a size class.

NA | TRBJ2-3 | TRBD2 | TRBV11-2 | CASSQAGGGGDAQYF | TGTGCCAGCAGCCAAGCGGGAGGTGGAGGGGACGCGCAGTATTTT
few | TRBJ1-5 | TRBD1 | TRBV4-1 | CASSQVGGYQPQHF | TGCGCCAGCAGCCAAGTAGGGGGCTATCAGCCCCAGCATTTT
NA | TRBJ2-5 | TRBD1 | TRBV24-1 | CATSDTRDRGETQYF | TGTGCCACCAGTGATACCCGGGACAGGGGAGAGACCCAGTACTTC
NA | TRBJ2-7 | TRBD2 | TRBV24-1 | CATSGAGAPYEQYF | TGTGCCACCAGCGGAGCGGGGGCCCCCTACGAGCAGTACTTC
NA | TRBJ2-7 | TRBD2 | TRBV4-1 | CASSQVGTNTYEQYF | TGCGCCAGCAGCCAAGTTGGGACTAATACCTACGAGCAGTACTTC
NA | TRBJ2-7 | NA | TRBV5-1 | CASSLELDRAYEQYF | TGCGCCAGCAGCTTGGAACTTGACAGAGCCTACGAGCAGTACTTC
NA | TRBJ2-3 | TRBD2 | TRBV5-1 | CASGEPGLLGLAPMGDTQYF | TGCGCCAGCGGAGAACCGGGACTTTTGGGACTAGCTCCAATGGGAGATACGCAGTATTTT
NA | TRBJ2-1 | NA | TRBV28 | CASSLEDSSYNEQFF | TGTGCCAGCAGTTTGGAGGACAGCTCCTACAATGAGCAGTTCTTC
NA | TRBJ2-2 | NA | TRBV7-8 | CASSITRVTGELFF | TGTGCCAGCAGCATCACCAGGGTTACCGGGGAGCTGTTTTTT
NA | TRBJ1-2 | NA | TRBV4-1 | CASSQHPAARPLGYTF | TGCGCCAGCAGCCAACACCCCGCGGCCAGACCCCTTGGCTACACCTTC
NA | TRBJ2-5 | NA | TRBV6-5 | CASSFIETQYF | TGTGCCAGCAGTTTTATAGAGACCCAGTACTTC
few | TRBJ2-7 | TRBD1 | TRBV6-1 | CASSEAWDSSYEQYF | TGTGCCAGCAGTGAAGCATGGGACAGCTCCTACGAGCAGTACTTC
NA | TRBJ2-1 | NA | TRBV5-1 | CASSPDRQSSYNEQFF | TGCGCCAGCAGCCCCGACAGGCAGAGCTCCTACAATGAGCAGTTCTTC
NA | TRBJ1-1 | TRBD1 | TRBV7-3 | CASSLTGQGLTEAFF | TGTGCCAGCAGCTTAACGGGACAGGGGTTAACTGAAGCTTTCTTT
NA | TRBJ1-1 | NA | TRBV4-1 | CASSQDRDTEAFF | TGCGCCAGCAGCCAAGATCGGGACACTGAAGCTTTCTTT
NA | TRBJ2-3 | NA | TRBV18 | CASSPVASTDTQYF | TGTGCCAGCTCACCCGTGGCTAGCACAGATACGCAGTATTTT
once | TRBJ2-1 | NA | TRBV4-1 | CASSQDPGSSSYNEQFF | TGCGCCAGCAGCCAAGATCCCGGGAGTTCCTCCTACAATGAGCAGTTCTTC
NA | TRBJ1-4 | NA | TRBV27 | CASRRRGANEKLFF | TGTGCCAGCAGACGCAGGGGCGCTAATGAAAAACTGTTTTTT
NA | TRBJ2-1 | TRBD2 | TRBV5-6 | CASSLTSGRWQFF | TGTGCCAGCAGCTTGACTAGCGGACGGTGGCAGTTCTTC
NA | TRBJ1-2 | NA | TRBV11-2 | CASSGEGDGYTF | TGTGCCAGCAGCGGAGAGGGGGATGGCTACACCTTC
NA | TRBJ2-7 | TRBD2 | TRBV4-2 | CASSQDRLAAPYEQYF | TGTGCCAGCAGCCAAGATCGACTAGCGGCCCCCTACGAGCAGTACTTC
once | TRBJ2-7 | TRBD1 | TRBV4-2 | CASSQEIGTGGYEQYF | TGTGCCAGCAGCCAAGAGATCGGGACAGGGGGCTACGAGCAGTACTTC
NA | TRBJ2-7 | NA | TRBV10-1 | CASRGGRTIAFYEQYF | TGCGCCAGCAGGGGAGGCAGGACTATTGCTTTCTACGAGCAGTACTTC
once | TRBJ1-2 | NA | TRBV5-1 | CASSSSLANYGYTF | TGCGCCAGCAGCTCCTCACTAGCCAACTATGGCTACACCTTC